The 17 T cell receptor beta chains presented below share a single source sample, sequenced in a study of T-cell memory formation after mild COVID-19. TCRdb itself ran the 5' RACE reads through MiXCR, one entry per CDR3 protein. The table records 150,000 to 200,000 distinct CDR3 sequences, under 14% of them present only once. Source material: PBMCs or a T cell subset sorted from them (not recorded which). The receptors were sampled from a man between 18 and 35 years old who had mild COVID-19 (a few samples of this study predate the infection). Cell type and time point are not known.

The chain combines TRBV7-9 with TRBJ1-1, with 7 bases that match TRBD1. In germline, CDR1 is SEHNR, CDR2 FQNEAQ (reference sequence). V lost 5 bases to trimming and J lost 4 bases; unmatched junction nucleotides: 7. The CDR3 spans 14 residues. The CDR3 DNA reads TGTGCCAGCAGCCCAGCGGCAGGGGGCACTGAAGCTTTCTTT. It yields the protein CASSPAAGGTEAFF.

The genes are TRBV6-2 or TRBV6-3 and TRBJ2-6; the match to TRBD1 covers 8 bases. The V gene end was trimmed by 6 bases and the J gene end by 0 bases; junction bases not matched to a gene: 10. Germline V gene data show CDR1 as MNHEY and CDR2 as SVGEGT. CDR3 length: 18 amino acids. In DNA, the CDR3 is TGTGCCAGCAGCACCTACGGACAGGGAAGCTCTGGGGCCAACGTCCTGACTTTC. Translating it yields CASSTYGQGSSGANVLTF.

This clonotype appeared many times. The chain recombines TRBV5-1 with TRBJ2-7; D is perhaps TRBD1 or TRBD2 (5 bases each). CDR3 size: 15 residues. V was cut by 1 base and J by 1 base, with 12 bases left in between. Germline V lookup: CDR1 SGHRS, CDR2 YFSETQ. The CDR3 loop reads CASSLQPGGSYEQYV. The CDR3 DNA follows: TGCGCCAGCAGCTTGCAGCCTGGGGGTTCCTACGAGCAGTACGTC.

This chain uses TRBV4-1 with TRBJ2-7; D remains ambiguous. Germline-derived CDR1 and CDR2 are MGHRA and YSYEKL. V was cut by 2 bases and J by 2 bases, with 13 bases left in between. This CDR3 has 15 amino acids. The CDR3 loop is CASSQMWNPAYEQYV. CDR3 bases: TGCGCCAGCAGCCAAATGTGGAACCCGGCCTACGAGCAGTACGTC.

The chain carries TRBV29-1 and TRBJ1-2; 7 bases agree with TRBD1. CDR1 SQVTM and CDR2 ANQGSEA come from the germline V gene. V lost 6 bases and J lost 8; bases outside the gene matches: 9. The CDR3 extends over 12 amino acids. In DNA form, the CDR3 reads TGCAGCGTAGGGACAGAGGGCTACGGCTACACCTTC. Its protein product is CSVGTEGYGYTF.

This clonotype was picked up many times. The chain is built from TRBV6-2 or TRBV6-3 and TRBJ2-1, with 9 bases that match TRBD2. V lost 6 bases to trimming and J lost 8 bases; unmatched junction nucleotides: 8. The CDR3 runs to 14 residues. The germline gives CDR1 MNHEY, CDR2 SVGEGT. CDR3 coding DNA: TGTGCCAGCAGACGAGCGGGGGGTAGCCATGAGCAGTTCTTC. This translates into CASRRAGGSHEQFF.

The chain recombines TRBV9 with TRBJ1-2, with D maybe TRBD1 (5 bases). V dropped 4 bases and J dropped 3 bases, with 19 bases sitting between them. The length of the CDR3 is 16 residues. Germline CDR1 reads SGDLS; CDR2 reads YYNGEE. The CDR3 reads CASSPQIRGRDYGYTF. Written as DNA, the CDR3 is TGTGCCAGCAGCCCTCAGATAAGGGGCAGGGACTATGGCTACACCTTC.

This clonotype was recorded a few times. The chain is built from TRBV19 and TRBJ2-4, with 7 bases matching TRBD2. The CDR3 contains 17 residues. Germline V lookup: CDR1 LNHDA, CDR2 SQIVND (reference sequence). V was clipped by 1 base and J by 0 bases; unmatched bases: 6. In DNA form, the CDR3 reads TGTGCCAGTAGTATAGGGGAGGGGTTCCGAGCCAAAAACATTCAGTACTTC. Protein sequence: CASSIGEGFRAKNIQYF.

In its sample, this clonotype was seen a few times. CDR3 in DNA: TGCGCCAGCAGCCAAGTGACAGGGAATAATTCACCCCTCCACTTT. It codes for CASSQVTGNNSPLHF. This chain joins TRBV4-3 and TRBJ1-6; 7 nucleotides line up with TRBD1. The CDR3 covers 15 residues. In germline, CDR1 is LGHNA, CDR2 YSLEER. V lost 1 base to trimming and J lost 5 bases; unmatched junction nucleotides: 2.

The sample holds a few counts of this clonotype. J is TRBJ1-4 and V is TRBV4-3, with D perhaps matching TRBD1 (5 bases). The CDR3 totals 14 residues. Trimming cost V 1 base and J 7 bases, with 10 bases left between them. The germline V gene encodes CDR1 LGHNA and CDR2 YSLEER. The CDR3 DNA reads TGCGCCAGCAGCCAAGGAGGGGCTGGTGAAAAACTGTTTTTT. Its protein product is CASSQGGAGEKLFF.

This rearrangement joins TRBV7-2 to TRBJ1-2; 8 nucleotides line up with TRBD1. Germline lookup yields CDR1 SGHTA and CDR2 FQGNSA. There are 15 residues in the CDR3. J was trimmed by 3 bases and V by 5 bases; bases with no gene match: 8. The CDR3 here is CASSPDREPHYGYTF. CDR3 bases: TGTGCCAGCAGCCCGGACAGGGAACCCCACTATGGCTACACCTTC.

This clonotype has a count of ten or more. V and J are TRBV12-3 or TRBV12-4 and TRBJ2-4; maybe TRBD2 (6 bases). This CDR3 contains 15 residues. Trimming removed 6 bases at V and 8 bases at J, with 20 bases between. The CDR3: CASSVRGGGTDIQYF. The CDR3 DNA is TGTGCCAGCAGCGTCCGGGGTGGGGGGACGGACATTCAGTACTTC.

Many counts were recorded for this clonotype. The CDR3 sequence: CASSLGVTTGELFF. As DNA, the CDR3 is TGTGCCAGCAGCTTGGGCGTGACCACCGGGGAGCTGTTTTTT. This chain joins TRBV5-6 and TRBJ2-2; D remains ambiguous. Trimming pared 0 bases from V and 4 bases from J, leaving 7 bases between. Germline assignment: CDR1 SGHDT and CDR2 YYEEEE. The CDR3 consists of 14 residues.

The rearrangement uses TRBV29-1 and TRBJ1-5; D uncertain. V was pared by 4 bases and J by 4 bases, with 11 bases between. The germline gives CDR1 SQVTM, CDR2 ANQGSEA. The CDR3 is made up of 13 amino acids. This CDR3 is CSVGGEGNQPQHF. Written as DNA, the CDR3 is TGCAGCGTTGGTGGGGAGGGTAATCAGCCCCAGCATTTT.

V usage is TRBV6-5 and J usage is TRBJ1-2; D gene unclear. CDR3 length equals 13 residues. V was shortened by 2 bases and J by 2 bases, with 6 bases between the two germline ends. Germline loops: CDR1 MNHEY, CDR2 SVGAGI. The CDR3 spells CASSYDGNYGYTF. CDR3 sequence (DNA): TGTGCCAGCAGTTACGACGGGAACTATGGCTACACCTTC.

Concerning this clonotype itself: A clone one base away is much larger, so this may be a read error. The chain combines TRBV7-6 with TRBJ2-7, with D possibly being TRBD1 or TRBD2 (5 bases each). The germline CDR1 and CDR2 sequences are SGHVS and FNYEAQ. The CDR3 has 14 residues. The CDR3 spells CSSSRQTGTYEQYF. The DNA of the CDR3 is TGTTCCAGCAGCAGACAGACCGGGACCTACGAGCAGTACTTC.

This clonotype was counted at least ten times. This chain uses TRBV5-1 with TRBJ2-3; D may be TRBD1 or TRBD2 (5 bases each). With 4 bases removed from V and 2 bases from J, the gap between germline ends came to 8 bases. The CDR3 has 13 residues. CDR1 and CDR2 (germline): SGHRS, YFSETQ. CDR3 in amino acids: CASSQGTTDTQYF. CDR3 in DNA: TGCGCCAGCAGCCAAGGGACCACAGATACGCAGTATTTT.